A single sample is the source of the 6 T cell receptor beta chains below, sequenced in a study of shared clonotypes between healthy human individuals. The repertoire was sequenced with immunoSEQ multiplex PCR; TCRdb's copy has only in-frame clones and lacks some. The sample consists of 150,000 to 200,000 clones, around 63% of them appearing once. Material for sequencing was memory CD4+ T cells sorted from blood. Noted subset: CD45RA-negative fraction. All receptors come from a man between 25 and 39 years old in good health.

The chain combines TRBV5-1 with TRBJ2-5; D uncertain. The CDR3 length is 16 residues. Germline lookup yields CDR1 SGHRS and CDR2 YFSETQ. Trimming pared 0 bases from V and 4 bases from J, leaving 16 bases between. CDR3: CASSLAQGLLGETQYF. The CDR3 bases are TGCGCCAGCAGCTTGGCGCAAGGGTTATTGGGAGAGACCCAGTACTTC.

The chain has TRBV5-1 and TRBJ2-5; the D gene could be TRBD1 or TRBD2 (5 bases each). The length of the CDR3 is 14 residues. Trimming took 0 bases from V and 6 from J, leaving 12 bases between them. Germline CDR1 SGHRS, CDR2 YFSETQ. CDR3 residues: CASSLAVGAKTQYF. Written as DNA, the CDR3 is TGCGCCAGCAGCTTGGCCGTCGGGGCGAAGACCCAGTACTTC.

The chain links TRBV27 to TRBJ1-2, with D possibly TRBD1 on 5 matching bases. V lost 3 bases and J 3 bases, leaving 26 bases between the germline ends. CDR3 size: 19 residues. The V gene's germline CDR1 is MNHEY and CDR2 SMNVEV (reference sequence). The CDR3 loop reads CASSFRGGGLGRGDYGYTF. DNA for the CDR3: TGTGCCAGCAGTTTCCGTGGGGGTGGGCTGGGAAGGGGTGACTATGGCTACACCTTC.

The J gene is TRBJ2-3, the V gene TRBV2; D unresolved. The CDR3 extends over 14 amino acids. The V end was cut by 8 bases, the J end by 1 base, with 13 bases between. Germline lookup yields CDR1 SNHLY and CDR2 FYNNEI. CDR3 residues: CASVRNHRTDTQYF. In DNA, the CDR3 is TGTGCCAGCGTGAGAAACCATCGCACAGATACGCAGTATTTT. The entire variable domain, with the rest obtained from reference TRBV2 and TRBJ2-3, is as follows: EPEVTQTPSHQVTQMGQEVILRCVPISNHLYFYWYRQILGQKVEFLVSFYNNEISEKSEIFDDQFSVERPDGSNFTLKIRSTKLEDSAMYFCASVRNHRTDTQYFGPGTRLTVL.

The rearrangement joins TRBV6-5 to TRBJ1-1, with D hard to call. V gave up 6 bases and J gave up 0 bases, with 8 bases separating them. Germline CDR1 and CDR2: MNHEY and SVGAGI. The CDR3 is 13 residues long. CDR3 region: CASRGIVNTEAFF. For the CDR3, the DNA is TGTGCCAGCAGGGGGATCGTGAACACTGAAGCTTTCTTT.

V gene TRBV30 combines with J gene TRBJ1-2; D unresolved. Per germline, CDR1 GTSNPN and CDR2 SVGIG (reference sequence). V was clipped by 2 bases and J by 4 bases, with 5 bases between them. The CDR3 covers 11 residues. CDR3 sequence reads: CAWSSVYGYTF. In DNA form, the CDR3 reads TGTGCCTGGAGTTCTGTCTATGGCTACACCTTC. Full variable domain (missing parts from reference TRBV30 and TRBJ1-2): SQTIHQWPATLVQPVGSPLSLECTVEGTSNPNLYWYRQAAGRGLQLLFYSVGIGQISSEVPQNLSASRPQDRQFILSSKKLLLSDSGFYLCAWSSVYGYTFGSGTRLTVV.